This entry lists 14 T cell receptor beta chains sequenced from one sample in a study of blood T cells in healthy people across ages. The second PCR ran about 6 to 11 cycles with a sample-barcoded 5' primer and J-beta primers. One entry per CDR3 protein, called by TCRdb with MiXCR from the 5' RACE reads. The sample consists of hundreds of thousands of distinct CDR3 sequences, 40% to 45% of them appearing once. The specimen was blood. These receptor sequences come from a man older than 75 in good health.

This clonotype has a handful of counts. The chain carries TRBV29-1 and TRBJ2-7, with 12 positions matching TRBD2. Germline lookup yields CDR1 SQVTM and CDR2 ANQGSEA. The CDR3 consists of 13 residues. The V segment lost 6 bases and the J segment 5 bases; nucleotides outside the gene matches: 5. Here the CDR3 DNA reads TGCAGCGTACGGACTAGCGGGATGGACGAGCAGTACTTC. Translation: CSVRTSGMDEQYF.

The rearrangement joins TRBV6-2 or TRBV6-3 to TRBJ2-7, with 9 bases lining up with TRBD2. With 2 bases clipped from V and 5 bases from J, the junction kept 7 bases outside the gene matches. The CDR3 extends over 15 amino acids. Germline CDR1 reads MNHEY; CDR2 reads SVGEGT. CDR3 DNA sequence: TGTGCCAGCAGTTACGGGGGTAGCGGGAGAAACGAGCAGTACTTC. Translating it yields CASSYGGSGRNEQYF.

This clonotype was counted only a few times. V is TRBV7-2 and J is TRBJ1-4; D is possibly TRBD1 (5 bases). The germline gives CDR1 SGHTA, CDR2 FQGNSA. The CDR3 sequence is 13 residues long. Between the trimmed V and J ends, which lost 5 bases and 5 bases, there was a span of 9 bases. CDR3 DNA sequence: TGTGCCAGCAGCAGGAAGGGGAATGAAAAACTGTTTTTT. It codes for CASSRKGNEKLFF.

This clonotype was seen a few times. The chain is built from TRBV25-1 and TRBJ2-7, with 8 bases lining up with TRBD1. Germline-derived CDR1 and CDR2 are MGHDK and SYGVNS. The CDR3 sequence is 13 residues long. V gave up 5 bases and J gave up 3 bases; unmatched junction bases: 3. The CDR3 nucleotides are TGTGCCAGCAGTACAGGGGGTATCTACGAGCAGTACTTC. Encoded protein: CASSTGGIYEQYF.

The chain joins TRBV6-2 or TRBV6-3 to TRBJ1-5; 10 bases fit TRBD1. Germline-derived CDR1 and CDR2 are MNHEY and SVGEGT. V lost 6 bases to trimming and J lost 2 bases; unmatched junction nucleotides: 4. CDR3 size: 15 residues. As DNA, the CDR3 is TGTGCCAGCAGGGCGGACAGGGGGGGCAATCAGCCCCAGCATTTT. Encoded protein: CASRADRGGNQPQHF.

The genes are TRBV29-1 and TRBJ1-2, with 10 positions matching TRBD1. There are 11 residues in the CDR3. J was trimmed by 6 bases and V by 6 bases; bases with no gene match: 1. Germline V gene lookup returns CDR1 SQVTM and CDR2 ANQGSEA. The CDR3 sequence is CSVTGGDGYTF. The CDR3 coding sequence is TGCAGCGTGACAGGGGGCGATGGCTACACCTTC.

The chain uses TRBV20-1 and TRBJ2-1, with TRBD2 matching 14 bases. V was pared by 5 bases and J by 7 bases, with 13 bases of the junction left unmatched. CDR3 length: 17 residues. Germline CDR1 is DFQATT and CDR2 is SNEGSKA (reference sequence). This CDR3 is CSAATGGTSGGLNEQFF. CDR3 nucleotide sequence: TGCAGTGCTGCGACAGGCGGGACTAGCGGGGGTTTGAATGAGCAGTTCTTC.

V usage is TRBV20-1 and J usage is TRBJ2-1, with a weak D call TRBD2 (5 bases). Germline CDR1 is DFQATT and CDR2 is SNEGSKA (reference sequence). CDR3 length: 14 residues. V gave up 5 bases and J gave up 0 bases, with 11 bases separating them. The CDR3 spells CSAARRDSYNEQFF. The CDR3 DNA is TGCAGTGCTGCCCGACGGGACTCCTACAATGAGCAGTTCTTC.

The DNA for the CDR3 is TGTGCCAGCAGCCGACCCAGGGTGGGGACCGGGGAGCTGTTTTTT. It specifies CASSRPRVGTGELFF. The genes are TRBV6-5 and TRBJ2-2; D might be TRBD1 (5 bases). Trimming removed 6 bases at V and 5 bases at J, with 16 bases between. Germline assignment: CDR1 MNHEY and CDR2 SVGAGI. The length of the CDR3 is 15 residues.

This clonotype was observed a few times. The CDR3 sequence is CSARDHGNMNTEAFF. CDR3 bases: TGCAGTGCTAGAGATCACGGAAACATGAACACTGAAGCTTTCTTT. This rearrangement joins TRBV20-1 to TRBJ1-1; D unresolved. CDR3 size: 15 residues. CDR1 and CDR2 (germline): DFQATT, SNEGSKA (reference sequence). V shed 0 bases and J shed 0 bases, with 11 bases lying between them.

The CDR3 region has the DNA TGCAGGGGACAAGGAGGGAGTGGCTACGAGCAGTACTTC. This encodes CRGQGGSGYEQYF. The chain couples TRBV20-1 to TRBJ2-7; tentatively, D is TRBD1 or TRBD2 (6 bases each). The CDR3 loop spans 13 amino acids. Looked up from germline, CDR1 is DFQATT and CDR2 is SNEGSKA (reference sequence).

The CDR3 DNA reads TGTGCCAGCAGTGACCAGACAGAATTCAATGAGCAGTACTTC. Translation gives CASSDQTEFNEQYF. J is TRBJ2-7 and V is TRBV6-5; tentative D call: TRBD1 (5 bases). Per the germline V gene, CDR1 is MNHEY and CDR2 is SVGAGI. V lost 5 bases and J lost 7, with 18 bases in between. This CDR3 is built from 14 residues.

The chain carries TRBV6-6 and TRBJ2-5, with 10 bases that match TRBD1. Germline V CDR1 and CDR2: MNHNY, SVGAGI (reference sequence). Trimming cost V 5 bases and J 5 bases; bases outside gene matches: 8. There are 15 residues in the CDR3. The CDR3 DNA reads TGTGCCAGCAGTACGAGACAGGGGGCAGGGGAGACCCAGTACTTC. This encodes CASSTRQGAGETQYF.

Concerning this clonotype itself: At one of its ends the junction is not consistent with the germline gene, which may arise from a read error. The chain carries TRBV7-8 and TRBJ2-1; 7 positions match TRBD1. Near its end, the DNA agrees better with TRBJ2-7, so the J call may be wrong. The CDR3 totals 15 residues. Germline lookup yields CDR1 SGHVS and CDR2 FQNEAQ. CDR3 residues: CASGLDGTENYEQYF. As DNA, the CDR3 is TGTGCCAGCGGCTTAGACGGGACAGAGAACTACGAGCAGTACTTC.